This record looks at one TCR beta chain sequence and its context. It has no known antigen specificity. No qualities accompany the bases; no much larger clone lies one base away. The trim is 0 bases for V and 0 bases for J, with a gap of 9 bases between the germline ends. CDR1 and CDR2, looked up from the germline V gene, are SGDLS and YYNGEE. The CDR3 has 16 amino acids, counting the end cysteine and phenylalanine. The entry retains the CDR3 DNA only, 48 bases that are in frame from base 1. TCR beta CDR3 regions were amplified from genomic DNA with the immunoSEQ assay, a bias-controlled multiplex PCR using V- and J-specific primers. A proprietary barcode and Illumina adapter sequences were added to the CDR3 amplicons in a second PCR step. An Illumina MiSeq instrument was used for sequencing of the CDR3 libraries. Turning to the authors' computational methods: Export and quality control were done with immunoSEQ Analyzer 3.0, while downstream analyses used R Bioconductor and Immunarch. Only productive rearrangements within the normalized downsampled data set were used in the calculation of repertoire metrics. Pathologically expanded clonotypes were defined as those larger than 5 templates in the normalized cohort. Repertoire diversity was measured with the Inverse Simpson Index. CMV-specificity analyses were carried out on the non-normalized data set to capture all clonotypes. Here the immuneACCESS table is served through TCRdb, limited to in-frame sequences with V and J called. Missing clones are a known gap in these copies; in checked studies unresolved V genes cover under half, and the rest lacks a known reason. V and J calls and clone size are those listed in that table; D and trimming were worked out from the DNA. Present in this sample are over 25,000 clones, roughly 82% of which were seen just once. The ten most abundant clones make up approximately 25% of the sample.

The time point label of this sample denotes: recipient sample about 28 days before transplant, after cytoreduction. Recipient blood was collected about 28 days before transplant and at days 30, 100 and 180 after transplant. Nuclei Lysis Solution was used to extract genomic DNA from fresh or cryopreserved unfractionated peripheral blood mononuclear cells. This specimen comes from a study of T cell clonotyping in hematopoietic cell transplantation listed by TCRdb under 2021. About the investigation overall: Pretransplant samples from recipients were collected after cytoreduction. A total of under 150 blood samples were collected in the study from 35 consecutive transplant recipients and their related donors. Patients were recruited between September 2015 and 2017 and followed until late 2020 or death. The investigation overall reported the following: Donor and pretransplant recipient Inverse Simpson Index values predicted broader posttransplant TCR repertoire diversity. The sample size was limited, and because cells were not sorted, the contributions of CD4 and CD8 repertoires could not be separated. After transplant, TCR diversity in recipients dropped, and pathologically expanded clonotypes increased progressively from day 30 to day 180. Recipient repertoires showed only a small fraction of overlap with donor repertoires, and over 95% appeared de novo at the given depth.

This TCR was sampled from a woman aged 55-70 years with acute myeloid leukemia. Some clones in this sample may be carry-over from other donors' samples. The chain is assembled from TRBV9 and TRBJ2-2; no D gene is confidently identified. Sequencing used peripheral blood mononuclear cells, obtained before stem cell transplant. The DNA sequence reads TGTGCCAGCAGCGTAGTTCCTAACGCGAACACCGGGGAGCTGTTTTTT. This yields the protein CASSVVPNANTGELFF.